This T cell receptor beta chain originates from a study of blood T cells in healthy people across ages. The second PCR ran roughly 6 to 11 cycles with a sample-barcoded 5' primer and J-beta primers. TCRdb used MiXCR to reprocess the 5' RACE reads, holding one entry per CDR3 protein. Of almost 300,000 distinct CDR3 sequences in the sample, roughly 26% were seen once. Each of the donors had roughly 9.1 milliliters of peripheral blood drawn into EDTA-treated Vacutainer tubes. Germline values: CDR1 MNHEY, CDR2 SMNVEV (reference sequence). The CDR3 length is 17 residues. Trimming took 6 bases from V and 4 from J, leaving 23 bases between them. General study results and limits: Leaving the PBMCs unsorted stopped any conclusive comparison of naive versus antigen-experienced cells.

This clonotype was recorded a few times. Antigen specificity is unknown. The receptor was derived from a woman in her seventies in good health. The J gene is TRBJ2-3, the V gene TRBV27; weak D call: TRBD2 (6 bases). The sample taken for sequencing was blood. In nucleotides, the CDR3 is TGTGCCAGCAGACTGGGCGGGATATCGTCCGATCCAGATACGCAGTATTTT. Protein product: CASRLGGISSDPDTQYF.